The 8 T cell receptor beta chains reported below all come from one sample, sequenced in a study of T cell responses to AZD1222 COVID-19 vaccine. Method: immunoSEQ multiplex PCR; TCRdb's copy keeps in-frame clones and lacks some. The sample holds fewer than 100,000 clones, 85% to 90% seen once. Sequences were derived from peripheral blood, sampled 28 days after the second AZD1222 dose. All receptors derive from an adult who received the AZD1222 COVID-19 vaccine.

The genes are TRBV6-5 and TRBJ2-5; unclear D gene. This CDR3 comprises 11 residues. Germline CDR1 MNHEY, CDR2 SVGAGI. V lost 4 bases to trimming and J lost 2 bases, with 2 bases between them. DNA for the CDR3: TGTGCCAGCAGTTCTCAAGAGACCCAGTACTTC. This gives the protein CASSSQETQYF.

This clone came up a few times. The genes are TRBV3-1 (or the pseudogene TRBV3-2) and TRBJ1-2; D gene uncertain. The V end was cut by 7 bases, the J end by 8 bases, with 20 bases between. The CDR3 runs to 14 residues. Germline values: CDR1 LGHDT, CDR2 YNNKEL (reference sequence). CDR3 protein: CASTNGRKRGGYTF. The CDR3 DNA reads TGTGCCAGCACCAACGGACGGAAGCGTGGCGGCTACACCTTC.

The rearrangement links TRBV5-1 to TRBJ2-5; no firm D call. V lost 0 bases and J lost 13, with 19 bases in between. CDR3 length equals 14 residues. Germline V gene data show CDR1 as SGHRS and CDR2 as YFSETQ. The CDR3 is CASSLDETKFARYF. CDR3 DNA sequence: TGCGCCAGCAGCTTGGATGAGACAAAGTTCGCTCGGTACTTC.

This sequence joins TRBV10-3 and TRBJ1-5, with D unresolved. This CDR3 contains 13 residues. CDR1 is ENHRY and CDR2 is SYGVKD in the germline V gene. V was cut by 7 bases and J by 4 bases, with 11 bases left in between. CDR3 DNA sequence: TGTGCCATCAACCCTGACATTAATCAGCCCCAGCATTTT. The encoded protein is CAINPDINQPQHF.

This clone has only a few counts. CDR3 DNA sequence: TGTGCCAGCAGAAGACAGGTCATGACCGGGGAGCTGTTTTTT. It specifies CASRRQVMTGELFF. This chain links TRBV6-5 with TRBJ2-2; D perhaps matches TRBD1 (6 bases). Trimming took off 6 bases at V and 5 bases at J, with 13 bases between the two ends. Germline values: CDR1 MNHEY, CDR2 SVGAGI. CDR3 size: 14 residues.

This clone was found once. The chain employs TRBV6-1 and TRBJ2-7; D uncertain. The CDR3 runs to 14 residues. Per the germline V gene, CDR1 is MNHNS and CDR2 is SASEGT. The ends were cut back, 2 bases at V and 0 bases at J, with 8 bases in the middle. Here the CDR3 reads CASSEPYGSYEQYF. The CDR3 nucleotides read TGTGCCAGCAGTGAACCATACGGCTCCTACGAGCAGTACTTC.

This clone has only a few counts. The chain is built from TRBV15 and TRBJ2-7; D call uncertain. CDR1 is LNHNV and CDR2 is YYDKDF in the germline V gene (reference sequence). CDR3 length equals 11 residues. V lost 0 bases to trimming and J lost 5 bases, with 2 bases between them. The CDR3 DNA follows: TGTGCCACCAGCAGAGAGAACGAGCAGTACTTC. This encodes CATSRENEQYF.

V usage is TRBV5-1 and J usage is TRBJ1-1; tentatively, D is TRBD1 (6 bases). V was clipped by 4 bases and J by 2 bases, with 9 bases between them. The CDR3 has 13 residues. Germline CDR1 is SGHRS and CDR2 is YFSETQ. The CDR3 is CASSRQDNTEAFF. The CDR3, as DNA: TGCGCCAGCAGCAGACAGGACAACACTGAAGCTTTCTTT.